The next 15 T cell receptor beta chains were all read from a single sample in a study of vaccination and CD4 T cells after COVID-19. This sample's treatment: approximately 10-day PBMC culture with coronavirus spike peptide pools or control peptides (ViraFEST assay). What these receptors recognize is not known. At the Johns Hopkins FTIC core, DNA taken from cultured CD4+ T cells was sequenced by way of the Oncomine TCR Beta short-read assay. One entry per CDR3 protein results from TCRdb running MiXCR on the PCR reads. Here the sample spans approximately 22,000 distinct CDR3 sequences, under 65% being singletons. The source material was CD4+ T cells from blood, cultured in vitro, sampled after SARS-CoV-2 vaccination. The receptors come from a human donor who received a COVID-19 vaccine.

The chain is built from TRBV30 and TRBJ2-2, with a possible D match to TRBD2 (5 bases). With 0 bases removed from V and 7 bases from J, the gap between germline ends came to 9 bases. Germline V CDR1 and CDR2: GTSNPN, SVGIG (reference sequence). The CDR3 extends over 13 amino acids. The CDR3 region is CAWSVPGIGELFF. The CDR3 DNA follows: TGTGCCTGGAGTGTACCCGGGATCGGGGAGCTGTTTTTT.

The chain combines TRBV19 with TRBJ2-5; D assignment may be TRBD1 or TRBD2 (6 bases each). CDR3 length equals 17 residues. Trimming cost V 7 bases and J 5 bases, with 26 bases left between them. Germline CDR1 LNHDA, CDR2 SQIVND (reference sequence). CDR3 bases: TGTGCCAGTAAGAAACAGGGAGGAGGAGGACCAAGGGAGACCCAGTACTTC. Its translation is CASKKQGGGGPRETQYF.

V gene TRBV2 combines with J gene TRBJ1-6, with D possibly being TRBD1 (5 bases). Germline V gene sequence: CDR1 SNHLY, CDR2 FYNNEI. The CDR3 contains 15 residues. With 1 base removed from V and 6 bases from J, the gap between germline ends came to 10 bases. The DNA for the CDR3 is TGTGCCAGCAGTGAAGAGGGGAGGGGTAATTCACCCCTCCACTTT. Its protein product is CASSEEGRGNSPLHF.

The V and J genes are TRBV21-1 and TRBJ2-7; TRBD1 reflects the table's D call only, with no check against the DNA. TRBV21-1 constitutes a pseudogene. This CDR3 is 19 amino acids long. The CDR3 region is CASSTPRWGWGPRRYEQYF. The CDR3 coding sequence is TGTGCCAGCAGCACTCCAAGATGGGGGTGGGGCCCCCGGCGGTACGAGCAGTACTTC.

This chain joins TRBV19 and TRBJ1-3; no clear D. The CDR3 totals 15 residues. The V end was cut by 8 bases, the J end by 0 bases, with 14 bases between. Germline V gene sequence: CDR1 LNHDA, CDR2 SQIVND (reference sequence). In nucleotides, the CDR3 is TGTGCCAGTCGTAACGACGGTAGCTCTGGAAACACCATATATTTT. It specifies CASRNDGSSGNTIYF.

As to this clonotype: One end of the junction fails to match germline, which may point to a read error. The J gene is TRBJ1-6, the V gene TRBV20-1; weak D call: TRBD1 (5 bases). CDR1 is DFQATT and CDR2 is SNEGSKA in the germline V gene (reference sequence). The CDR3 is 14 amino acids. The CDR3 DNA is TGCGGTGCTAGAGATCTTGACAGCACGAGACCCCTCCACTTT. Amino acids: CGARDLDSTRPLHF.

This clonotype is labeled as medium-sized. This chain connects TRBV6-1 to TRBJ1-2, with a tentative D call TRBD1 (6 bases). In germline, CDR1 is MNHNS, CDR2 SASEGT. Trimming took off 5 bases at V and 4 bases at J, with 17 bases between the two ends. There are 15 residues in the CDR3. DNA of the CDR3: TGTGCCAGCAGTCCCGAGGGGGGGGGGCTCTATGGCTACACCTTC. Translating gives CASSPEGGGLYGYTF.

The V and J genes are TRBV20-1 and TRBJ2-1, with 10 bases lining up with TRBD1. The V gene's germline CDR1 is DFQATT and CDR2 SNEGSKA (reference sequence). Trimming took 5 bases from V and 4 from J; bases not matched to a gene: 2. CDR3 size: 13 residues. CDR3 residues: CSALGQGYNEQFF. The CDR3 DNA follows: TGCAGTGCTTTGGGACAGGGGTACAATGAGCAGTTCTTC.

This clonotype was detected a few times. V gene TRBV29-1 combines with J gene TRBJ2-7; the match to TRBD1 covers 10 bases. Looked up from germline, CDR1 is SQVTM and CDR2 is ANQGSEA. V dropped 5 bases and J dropped 3; count of bases not matched to a gene: 1. CDR3 size: 12 residues. The CDR3, as DNA: TGCAGCGTTAGGACAGGGGGCTACGAGCAGTACTTC. Protein sequence: CSVRTGGYEQYF.

J is TRBJ1-2 and V is TRBV27; possibly TRBD1 for D (5 bases). Looked up from germline, CDR1 is MNHEY and CDR2 is SMNVEV (reference sequence). The CDR3 contains 18 residues. V was shortened by 1 base and J by 4 bases, with 22 bases between the two germline ends. For the CDR3, the DNA is TGTGCCAGCAGTTTATACCCGCCAAGGACGACAGCCTCCTATGGCTACACCTTC. Residues: CASSLYPPRTTASYGYTF.

The chain uses TRBV9 and TRBJ2-7; D assignment may be TRBD1 or TRBD2 (5 bases each). The V gene's germline CDR1 is SGDLS and CDR2 YYNGEE. Trimming left V 0 bases short and J 6 bases short, with 19 bases between. The CDR3 extends over 16 amino acids. The CDR3 coding sequence is TGTGCCAGCAGCGTAGGAGGGTGGGGGTCTGGGGGCGAGCAGTACTTC. This gives the protein CASSVGGWGSGGEQYF.

This rearrangement joins TRBV10-3 to TRBJ1-2; the D gene is possibly TRBD1 (6 bases). CDR3 length equals 16 residues. Germline V gene sequence: CDR1 ENHRY, CDR2 SYGVKD. V lost 0 bases and J lost 4, with 15 bases in between. The CDR3 here is CAISESNGGHGYGYTF. The CDR3 DNA reads TGTGCCATCAGTGAGTCAAATGGGGGGCACGGCTATGGCTACACCTTC.

This clonotype was detected only a few times. The CDR3 protein is CASNPVRGRGGNSNQPQHF. The CDR3 region has the DNA TGTGCCAGCAACCCCGTCCGAGGCAGGGGAGGGAATAGCAATCAGCCCCAGCATTTT. This chain uses TRBV27 with TRBJ1-5; tentatively, D is TRBD1 (6 bases). Germline V gene data show CDR1 as MNHEY and CDR2 as SMNVEV (reference sequence). This CDR3 region has 19 residues. V dropped 7 bases and J dropped 0 bases, with 25 bases sitting between them.

The rearrangement uses TRBV11-3 and TRBJ2-7, with 7 bases aligning to TRBD1. Germline V gene data show CDR1 as SGHNT and CDR2 as YENEEA. The CDR3 has 13 amino acids. J gave up 1 base and V 8 bases, and 5 bases lay outside the gene matches. The CDR3 here is CASSPGQSYEQYF. The DNA of the CDR3 is TGTGCCAGCTCTCCGGGACAGTCCTACGAGCAGTACTTC.

This clonotype occurred a few times. V and J are TRBV20-1 and TRBJ1-6; 7 bases agree with TRBD1. The CDR3 extends over 16 amino acids. V lost 0 bases to trimming and J lost 2 bases; unmatched junction nucleotides: 4. Germline V gene data show CDR1 as DFQATT and CDR2 as SNEGSKA (reference sequence). The CDR3 here is CSARDRGGPYNSPLHF. CDR3 DNA sequence: TGCAGTGCTAGAGACAGGGGGGGTCCCTATAATTCACCCCTCCACTTT.